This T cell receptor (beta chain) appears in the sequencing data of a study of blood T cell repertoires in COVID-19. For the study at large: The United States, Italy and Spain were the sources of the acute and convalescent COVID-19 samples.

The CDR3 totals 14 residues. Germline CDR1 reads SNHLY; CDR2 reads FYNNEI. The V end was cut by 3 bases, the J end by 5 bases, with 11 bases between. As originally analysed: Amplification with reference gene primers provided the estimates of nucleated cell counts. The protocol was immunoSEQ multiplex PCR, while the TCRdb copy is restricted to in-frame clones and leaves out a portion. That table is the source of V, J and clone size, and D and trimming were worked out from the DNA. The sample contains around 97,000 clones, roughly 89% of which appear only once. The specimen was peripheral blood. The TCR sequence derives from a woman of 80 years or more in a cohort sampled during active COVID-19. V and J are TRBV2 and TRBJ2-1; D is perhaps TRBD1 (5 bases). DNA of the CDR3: TGTGCCAGCAGTGACAGGGTGTATGACAATGAGCAGTTCTTC. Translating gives CASSDRVYDNEQFF.